These T cell receptor beta chains were read from a single sample in a study of OX40 agonist ivuxolimab in advanced cancers. This table comes from immunoSEQ multiplex PCR, and its TCRdb copy is limited to in-frame clones, with some not included. The table lists tens of thousands of clones, roughly 87% of them singletons. This sample comprised CD4+ or CD8+ T cells sorted from blood, obtained in a trial of the OX40 agonist ivuxolimab. The receptors derive from an adult with an advanced solid tumor such as melanoma, head and neck, liver or kidney cancer. Each CDR3 is given with its conserved first and last residue. The order of the fields is CDR3 length, J gene, clone size, D gene, V gene, CDR3 DNA, CDR3 protein. The D gene is left open where the match is weak. A clone size is listed for some rows: how often the clone was seen (once, few, many), or a class if it is expanded.

length: 14
J: TRBJ2-1
size: .
D: .
V: TRBV6-6
DNA: TGTGCCAGCAGTTACGGTTCTAGGGCAAATGAGCAGTTCTTC
CDR3: CASSYGSRANEQFF

length: 12
J: TRBJ2-5
size: .
D: .
V: TRBV28
DNA: TGTGCCAGCAGAGAGGGGCGGGAGACCCAGTACTTC
CDR3: CASREGRETQYF

length: 15
J: TRBJ2-7
size: .
D: .
V: TRBV30
DNA: TGTGCCTGGAGTGCCTTCACAGGCCTTTCCTACGAGCAGTACTTC
CDR3: CAWSAFTGLSYEQYF

length: 14
J: TRBJ2-7
size: once
D: TRBD1
V: TRBV6-1
DNA: TGTGCCAGCAGCGCTAGGACAGGATTCTACGAGCAGTACTTC
CDR3: CASSARTGFYEQYF

length: 15
J: TRBJ1-5
size: few
D: .
V: TRBV5-1
DNA: TGCGCCAGCAGCTTAACAGGGCGCAGCAATCAGCCCCAGCATTTT
CDR3: CASSLTGRSNQPQHF

length: 15
J: TRBJ2-1
size: .
D: .
V: TRBV5-1
DNA: TGCGCCAGCAGCTTGGATGGAAGCTCCTACAATGAGCAGTTCTTC
CDR3: CASSLDGSSYNEQFF

length: 12
J: TRBJ1-4
size: .
D: .
V: TRBV30
DNA: TGTGCCTGGGACAGAAATAATGAAAAACTGTTTTTT
CDR3: CAWDRNNEKLFF

length: 20
J: TRBJ2-1
size: .
D: TRBD2
V: TRBV27
DNA: TGTGCCAGCAGTTCGCACTCAAGGGGACTAGCGGGAGGTCGGGGCAATGAGCAGTTCTTC
CDR3: CASSSHSRGLAGGRGNEQFF

length: 15
J: TRBJ2-3
size: .
D: TRBD2
V: TRBV5-1
DNA: TGCGCCAGCAGCTTGGGGCTAGCGGGCACAGATACGCAGTATTTT
CDR3: CASSLGLAGTDTQYF

length: 15
J: TRBJ1-4
size: .
D: .
V: TRBV6-6
DNA: TGTGCCAGCAGTTACGGACACTCGAAACGGGAAAAACTGTTTTTT
CDR3: CASSYGHSKREKLFF

length: 13
J: TRBJ2-7
size: .
D: .
V: TRBV7-9
DNA: TGTGCCAGCAGCCCCGGACAGTCCTACGAGCAGTACTTC
CDR3: CASSPGQSYEQYF

length: 14
J: TRBJ2-7
size: .
D: .
V: TRBV9
DNA: TGTGCCAGCAGCGTAGGTCCGGGGTACTACGAGCAGTACTTC
CDR3: CASSVGPGYYEQYF

length: 12
J: TRBJ1-6
size: .
D: .
V: TRBV6-4
DNA: TGTGCCAGCAGTGTTATGGGGTCACCCCTCCACTTT
CDR3: CASSVMGSPLHF

length: 15
J: TRBJ2-2
size: .
D: TRBD2
V: TRBV6-1
DNA: TGTGCCAGCAGGGGGAGGGCCGCGAGCACCGGGGAGCTGTTTTTT
CDR3: CASRGRAASTGELFF

length: 11
J: TRBJ1-2
size: few
D: .
V: TRBV19
DNA: TGTGCCACCCGGCATAACTATGGCTACACCTTC
CDR3: CATRHNYGYTF

length: 13
J: TRBJ1-2
size: .
D: .
V: TRBV18
DNA: TGTGCCAGCTCACCCCAGGATTACTATGGCTACACCTTC
CDR3: CASSPQDYYGYTF

length: 14
J: TRBJ1-2
size: .
D: .
V: TRBV9
DNA: TGTGCCAGCAGCGCCCAACAGGAGTTTAATGGCTACACCTTC
CDR3: CASSAQQEFNGYTF

length: 13
J: TRBJ2-5
size: .
D: .
V: TRBV28
DNA: TGTGCCAGCAGTCCCCAATTACGAGAGACCCAGTACTTC
CDR3: CASSPQLRETQYF

length: 20
J: TRBJ2-6
size: .
D: .
V: TRBV5-1
DNA: TGCGCCAGCAGCTGGCCCGCGGACGGCCCGACCTACTCTGGGGCCAACGTCCTGACTTTC
CDR3: CASSWPADGPTYSGANVLTF

length: 12
J: TRBJ2-3
size: once
D: .
V: TRBV27
DNA: TGTGCCAGCAGTACAGTAGCAGATACGCAGTATTTT
CDR3: CASSTVADTQYF

length: 17
J: TRBJ1-5
size: .
D: TRBD1
V: TRBV5-5
DNA: TGTGCCAGCAGCCCCTATTACCTTACAGGGGTCAATCAGCCCCAGCATTTT
CDR3: CASSPYYLTGVNQPQHF

length: 15
J: TRBJ1-1
size: .
D: TRBD1
V: TRBV28
DNA: TGTGCCAGCAGCCTCCCGGGACAGATGAACACTGAAGCTTTCTTT
CDR3: CASSLPGQMNTEAFF

length: 14
J: TRBJ2-3
size: .
D: TRBD2
V: TRBV18
DNA: TGTGCCGGGAAAGCGGGACTCAGCACAGATACGCAGTATTTT
CDR3: CAGKAGLSTDTQYF

length: 15
J: TRBJ1-2
size: .
D: .
V: TRBV7-9
DNA: TGTGCCAGCAGCCCCGGAGGGTCCTTAGGCTATGGCTACACCTTC
CDR3: CASSPGGSLGYGYTF

length: 14
J: TRBJ1-6
size: .
D: TRBD1
V: TRBV6-4
DNA: TGTGCCAGCAGGGACCGGGACAGAAATTCACCCCTCCACTTT
CDR3: CASRDRDRNSPLHF

length: 15
J: TRBJ1-5
size: .
D: .
V: TRBV27
DNA: TGTGCCAGCAGTCGGATCAGGGACAGCAATCAGCCCCAGCATTTT
CDR3: CASSRIRDSNQPQHF

length: 14
J: TRBJ2-3
size: once
D: .
V: TRBV7-2
DNA: TGTGCCAGCAGTCTGATACTGGGGAAGGATACGCAGTATTTT
CDR3: CASSLILGKDTQYF

length: 14
J: TRBJ1-5
size: .
D: .
V: TRBV5-1
DNA: TGCGCCAGCAGGGCGGGACCGAGCGTTCAGCCCCAGCATTTT
CDR3: CASRAGPSVQPQHF

length: 17
J: TRBJ2-1
size: .
D: .
V: TRBV30
DNA: TGTGCCTGGAGTGTAGTGCCGGGGGCGAGCTCCTACAATGAGCAGTTCTTC
CDR3: CAWSVVPGASSYNEQFF

length: 11
J: TRBJ1-2
size: .
D: .
V: TRBV20-1
DNA: TGCAGTCCTCGACAGGCGGTAGGCTACACCTTC
CDR3: CSPRQAVGYTF

length: 13
J: TRBJ1-5
size: .
D: .
V: TRBV30
DNA: TGTGCCTGGAGTGAGAGTGGCAATCAGCCCCAGCATTTT
CDR3: CAWSESGNQPQHF

length: 14
J: TRBJ1-2
size: .
D: .
V: TRBV4-1
DNA: TGCGCCAGCAGACCGACAGTGCAACTCTATGGCTACACCTTC
CDR3: CASRPTVQLYGYTF

length: 15
J: TRBJ2-1
size: .
D: .
V: TRBV6-6
DNA: TGTGCCAGCATCCGAGACGGGGTGGCCGGCAATGAGCAGTTCTTC
CDR3: CASIRDGVAGNEQFF

length: 15
J: TRBJ1-2
size: .
D: TRBD1
V: TRBV29-1
DNA: TGCAGCCTGCTAACGCCCGGGACAGGGGAGGTTGGCTACACCTTC
CDR3: CSLLTPGTGEVGYTF

length: 15
J: TRBJ1-6
size: .
D: .
V: TRBV27
DNA: TGTGCCAGCACTGAGAGGGGGGTCCATAATTCACCCCTCCACTTT
CDR3: CASTERGVHNSPLHF

length: 13
J: TRBJ1-1
size: .
D: TRBD1
V: TRBV18
DNA: TGTGCCAGCCGAGGACAGGTACGGACTGAAGCTTTCTTT
CDR3: CASRGQVRTEAFF

length: 15
J: TRBJ2-7
size: .
D: .
V: TRBV5-1
DNA: TGCGCCAGCAGCTTGGCCCGACAGGGACTATACGAGCAGTACTTC
CDR3: CASSLARQGLYEQYF

length: 17
J: TRBJ2-7
size: .
D: TRBD1
V: TRBV15
DNA: TGTGCCACCAGCAGAGATAAGGGGGCCCCGATTCCCTACGAGCAGTACTTC
CDR3: CATSRDKGAPIPYEQYF

length: 17
J: TRBJ2-3
size: .
D: .
V: TRBV28
DNA: TGTGCCAGCAGCCTGGTGAGGACAGCTTTTTTAGACGATACGCAGTATTTT
CDR3: CASSLVRTAFLDDTQYF

length: 13
J: TRBJ1-2
size: .
D: .
V: TRBV18
DNA: TGTGCCAGCTCACCTTCCAGGGACTATGGCTACACCTTC
CDR3: CASSPSRDYGYTF

length: 12
J: TRBJ2-5
size: .
D: .
V: TRBV6-1
DNA: TGTGCCAGCTCCCGAGCCCAAGAGACCCAGTACTTC
CDR3: CASSRAQETQYF

length: 14
J: TRBJ2-6
size: once
D: .
V: TRBV14
DNA: TGTGCCACCTCGGTGGGATCTGGGGCCAACGTCCTGACTTTC
CDR3: CATSVGSGANVLTF

length: 14
J: TRBJ1-2
size: .
D: .
V: TRBV2
DNA: TGTGCCAGCAGTGAAAACCAGATTAACTATGGCTACACCTTC
CDR3: CASSENQINYGYTF

length: 13
J: TRBJ1-1
size: .
D: .
V: TRBV18
DNA: TGTGCCAGCTCACCTTCTAGAGGTGGCGAAGCTTTCTTT
CDR3: CASSPSRGGEAFF

length: 14
J: TRBJ1-4
size: .
D: TRBD1
V: TRBV2
DNA: TGTGCCAGCAGAGCAGGGGGTTTTAATGAAAAACTGTTTTTT
CDR3: CASRAGGFNEKLFF

length: 15
J: TRBJ2-7
size: .
D: TRBD2
V: TRBV7-9
DNA: TGTGCCAGCAGCCTGGCGGGGGGCGGTAACTACGAGCAGTACTTC
CDR3: CASSLAGGGNYEQYF

length: 14
J: TRBJ2-1
size: .
D: .
V: TRBV19
DNA: TGTGCCAGTAGTATGGGAAGGGCAAACAATGAGCAGTTCTTC
CDR3: CASSMGRANNEQFF

length: 14
J: TRBJ2-1
size: .
D: TRBD2
V: TRBV7-3
DNA: TGTGCCAGCAGCAATGGACTAGCGGGAGGAAGGCAGTTCTTC
CDR3: CASSNGLAGGRQFF

length: 16
J: TRBJ2-5
size: few
D: .
V: TRBV7-9
DNA: TGTGCCAGCAGCTCACCCCAGGTCTTCGTTGGGGAGACCCAGTACTTC
CDR3: CASSSPQVFVGETQYF

length: 13
J: TRBJ2-5
size: .
D: .
V: TRBV10-3
DNA: TGTGCCATCAGTGAGTGGGGTCGGGAGACCCAGTACTTC
CDR3: CAISEWGRETQYF

length: 14
J: TRBJ2-7
size: .
D: .
V: TRBV10-1
DNA: TGCGCCAGCAGTGCACTGGGTGTGACCTACGAGCAGTACTTC
CDR3: CASSALGVTYEQYF

length: 14
J: TRBJ1-6
size: .
D: TRBD1
V: TRBV10-2
DNA: TGCGCCAGCAGTGGGACAGGGCGAAATTCACCCCTCCACTTT
CDR3: CASSGTGRNSPLHF

length: 15
J: TRBJ2-2
size: .
D: .
V: TRBV9
DNA: TGTGCCAGCAGTGAGACTCCACCGGCCACCGGGGAGCTGTTTTTT
CDR3: CASSETPPATGELFF

length: 15
J: TRBJ2-1
size: .
D: .
V: TRBV7-3
DNA: TGTGCCAGCAGCCTCGTGGCGGGACCCTCCAATGAGCAGTTCTTC
CDR3: CASSLVAGPSNEQFF